The 29 T cell receptor beta chains given below trace back to one sample, sequenced in a study of T cells after yellow fever vaccination. TCRdb reanalysed the 5' RACE reads using MiXCR and keeps one entry per CDR3 protein. Of around 340,000 distinct CDR3 sequences in the sample, under 15% are singletons; the top ten hold 2.5% to 4%. The source was CD4+ T cells sorted from PBMCs, collected 15 days after the yellow fever booster vaccination. The receptors here all came from a man between 18 and 35 years old who received the YFV17D yellow fever vaccine.

The sample holds a few counts of this clonotype. V usage is TRBV20-1 and J usage is TRBJ1-4, with D hard to call. CDR3 length: 13 residues. Germline assignment: CDR1 DFQATT and CDR2 SNEGSKA (reference sequence). The V end lost 4 bases, the J end lost 3 bases, and 9 bases lay between the germline ends. The CDR3 protein is CSAKGSPNEKLFF. CDR3 coding DNA: TGCAGTGCTAAAGGGTCTCCTAATGAAAAACTGTTTTTT.

The sample holds many counts of this clonotype. V and J are TRBV3-1 and TRBJ1-6, with D uncertain. V was cut by 0 bases and J by 14 bases, with 17 bases left in between. The germline V gene encodes CDR1 LGHDT and CDR2 YNNKEL (reference sequence). This CDR3 is 15 amino acids long. CDR3 region: CASSQDTGTRRTLHF. CDR3 DNA: TGTGCCAGCAGCCAAGATACGGGCACCCGTAGGACCCTCCACTTT.

Only a few counts were recorded for this clonotype. The chain is built from TRBV6-5 and TRBJ1-2; D is perhaps TRBD1 (5 bases). The CDR3 is made up of 13 amino acids. CDR1 is MNHEY and CDR2 is SVGAGI in the germline V gene. Trimming left V 4 bases short and J 7 bases short, with 13 bases between. The CDR3 region has the DNA TGTGCCAGCAGTTTCGGCAGGGTGGGTGGCTACACCTTC. Its translation: CASSFGRVGGYTF.

This clonotype was counted at least ten times. The V call is TRBV11-2, the J call TRBJ2-1, with TRBD2 matching over 10 bases. From germline, CDR1 is SGHAT and CDR2 FQNNGV. This CDR3 comprises 16 residues. With 6 bases clipped from V and 10 bases from J, the junction kept 15 bases outside the gene matches. The CDR3 loop reads CASRTTTSGVTEEQFF. DNA for the CDR3: TGTGCCAGCAGAACAACCACTAGCGGGGTCACCGAGGAGCAGTTCTTC.

The V gene is TRBV14, the J gene TRBJ1-3; no clear D gene. CDR1 is SGHDN and CDR2 is FVKESK in the germline V gene. V was clipped by 5 bases and J by 4 bases, with 12 bases between them. The CDR3 has 14 residues. The DNA for the CDR3 is TGTGCCAGCAGCATGGCAACAGTCGGAAACACCATATATTTT. It yields the protein CASSMATVGNTIYF.

The gene calls are TRBV2 and TRBJ1-2; 7 bases align to TRBD1. CDR1 and CDR2 (germline): SNHLY, FYNNEI. The CDR3 spans 15 residues. V shed 8 bases, J shed 4 bases, and the junction held 13 bases outside the gene matches. This CDR3 reads CASGSSSTGVYGYTF. CDR3 sequence (DNA): TGTGCCAGCGGGTCGTCCTCAACAGGGGTCTATGGCTACACCTTC.

In its sample, this clonotype was seen a few times. The rearrangement joins TRBV7-7 to TRBJ2-3; TRBD2 aligns across 9 bases. This CDR3 is built from 17 residues. Germline CDR1 and CDR2: SSHAT and FNYEAQ (reference sequence). After removal of 5 bases from V and 0 bases from J, the junction contained 9 bases not matched to a gene. The CDR3 region has the DNA TGTGCCAGCAGCCCAGGGACTAGCCTTACTAGCACAGATACGCAGTATTTT. Its protein product is CASSPGTSLTSTDTQYF.

The sample holds many counts of this clonotype. V is TRBV4-3 and J is TRBJ2-7; tentatively, D is TRBD1 or TRBD2 (6 bases each). V was shortened by 0 bases and J by 9 bases, with 15 bases between the two germline ends. This CDR3 contains 14 residues. Germline loops: CDR1 LGHNA, CDR2 YSLEER. CDR3 protein: CASSQEFMGGGQYF. CDR3 DNA sequence: TGCGCCAGCAGCCAAGAATTTATGGGGGGCGGGCAGTACTTC.

This chain connects TRBV5-1 to TRBJ1-1; D unclear. This CDR3 is 13 amino acids long. The germline V and J ends were trimmed by 6 bases and 4 bases, with 13 bases remaining between them. Germline V gene lookup returns CDR1 SGHRS and CDR2 YFSETQ. Written as DNA, the CDR3 is TGCGCCAGCACAGAATCATTAGGCACTGAAGCTTTCTTT. It is translated as CASTESLGTEAFF.

This sequence joins TRBV4-1 and TRBJ1-5; D might be TRBD1 (5 bases). The germline CDR1 and CDR2 sequences are MGHRA and YSYEKL. V shed 0 bases and J shed 0 bases, with 6 bases lying between them. The CDR3 consists of 15 residues. CDR3 in amino acids: CASSQEDNSNQPQHF. The CDR3 DNA reads TGCGCCAGCAGCCAAGAGGACAATAGCAATCAGCCCCAGCATTTT.

The rearrangement joins TRBV4-3 to TRBJ2-3; TRBD2 is a possible D gene (5 bases). The CDR3 contains 15 residues. Per the germline V gene, CDR1 is LGHNA and CDR2 is YSLEER. V lost 1 base to trimming and J lost 6 bases, with 14 bases between them. The CDR3: CASSQGVVSGDTQYF. The CDR3 region has the DNA TGCGCCAGCAGCCAAGGGGTGGTCTCGGGGGATACGCAGTATTTT.

This clonotype was detected ten times or more. V and J are TRBV4-1 and TRBJ2-3; D possibly corresponds to TRBD1 (5 bases). Per the germline V gene, CDR1 is MGHRA and CDR2 is YSYEKL. Trimming left V 1 base short and J 5 bases short, with 7 bases between. The length of the CDR3 is 13 residues. The CDR3 sequence is CASSQAGQDTQYF. The DNA of the CDR3 is TGCGCCAGCAGCCAAGCCGGACAAGATACGCAGTATTTT.

This clonotype was recorded many times. V gene TRBV7-2 combines with J gene TRBJ1-5; D is unclear. V shed 1 base and J shed 2 bases, with 12 bases lying between them. From germline, CDR1 is SGHTA and CDR2 FQGNSA. The CDR3 loop spans 16 amino acids. The CDR3 region has the DNA TGTGCCAGCAGCTTAGTAGGCCAGACTGGCAATCAGCCCCAGCATTTT. It encodes CASSLVGQTGNQPQHF. Combining the CDR3 with reference TRBV7-2 and TRBJ1-5 gives the whole variable domain GAGVSQSPSNKVTEKGKDVELRCDPISGHTALYWYRQSLGQGLEFLIYFQGNSAPDKSGLPSDRFSAERTGGSVSTLTIQRTQQEDSAVYLCASSLVGQTGNQPQHFGDGTRLSIL.

The chain uses TRBV5-6 and TRBJ2-3; perhaps TRBD2 as D (6 bases). The CDR3 covers 15 residues. Germline values: CDR1 SGHDT, CDR2 YYEEEE. The V gene lost 4 bases and the J gene lost 2 bases, with 14 bases spanning the gap. Written as DNA, the CDR3 is TGTGCCAGCAGCAGGCCGGGACTCATCACAGATACGCAGTATTTT. Amino acid sequence: CASSRPGLITDTQYF. Using reference TRBV5-6 and TRBJ2-3 for the parts outside the CDR3, the full variable domain is DAGVTQSPTHLIKTRGQQVTLRCSPKSGHDTVSWYQQALGQGPQFIFQYYEEEERQRGNFPDRFSGHQFPNYSSELNVNALLLGDSALYLCASSRPGLITDTQYFGPGTRLTVL.

The chain employs TRBV4-1 and TRBJ2-1; 9 nucleotides line up with TRBD1. Trimming removed 5 bases from V and 4 bases from J; junction bases left unmatched: 6. There are 15 residues in the CDR3. CDR1 is MGHRA and CDR2 is YSYEKL in the germline V gene. This CDR3 reads CASSYPGQGYNEQFF. CDR3 DNA: TGCGCCAGCAGCTATCCGGGACAGGGTTACAATGAGCAGTTCTTC.

In its sample, this clonotype was seen many times. The gene calls are TRBV24-1 and TRBJ2-3, with D possibly called TRBD1 or TRBD2 (5 bases each). The CDR3 runs 16 residues. Germline V lookup: CDR1 KGHDR, CDR2 SFDVKD. Trimming stripped 2 bases from V and 0 bases from J, with 11 bases between. CDR3 region: CATSDSGTASTDTQYF. CDR3 bases: TGTGCCACCAGTGATTCCGGGACGGCTAGCACAGATACGCAGTATTTT.

The V gene is TRBV12-3 or TRBV12-4, the J gene TRBJ2-3; D possibly matches TRBD1 or TRBD2 (5 bases each). CDR3 length: 15 amino acids. The V and J ends lost 4 bases and 6 bases respectively, with 17 bases between them. The CDR3 DNA reads as TGTGCCAGCAGTTCACCCGGGACCCAATCGGATACGCAGTATTTT. Residues: CASSSPGTQSDTQYF.

A few counts support this clonotype. The chain couples TRBV11-2 to TRBJ2-2; a possible D gene is TRBD2 (6 bases). The CDR3 is 15 residues long. Germline CDR1 and CDR2: SGHAT and FQNNGV. Between the trimmed V and J ends, which lost 0 bases and 2 bases, there was a span of 7 bases. The CDR3 DNA follows: TGTGCCAGCAGCTTAGAGCGGGGTAACACCGGGGAGCTGTTTTTT. Protein sequence: CASSLERGNTGELFF.

This clonotype occurred a few times. The genes are TRBV5-6 and TRBJ2-2; D is unclear. The V and J ends lost 3 bases and 1 base respectively, with 10 bases between them. Germline V gene lookup returns CDR1 SGHDT and CDR2 YYEEEE. The CDR3 consists of 15 residues. CDR3 bases: TGTGCCAGCAGCTCCGAAGGGCGGAACACCGGGGAGCTGTTTTTT. Translating it yields CASSSEGRNTGELFF.

This clonotype was observed at least ten times. The chain employs TRBV5-6 and TRBJ1-1; perhaps TRBD1 as D (5 bases). The germline V gene has CDR1 SGHDT and CDR2 YYEEEE. The CDR3 runs 14 residues. The V gene lost 5 bases and the J gene lost 3 bases, with 14 bases spanning the gap. CDR3 sequence: CASSKRGRDTEAFF. In nucleotides, the CDR3 is TGTGCCAGCAGTAAGAGGGGCCGAGACACTGAAGCTTTCTTT.

This clonotype has only a few counts. This chain connects TRBV3-1 to TRBJ2-7; D is perhaps TRBD1 or TRBD2 (5 bases each). V was shortened by 0 bases and J by 3 bases, with 9 bases between the two germline ends. Germline CDR1 LGHDT, CDR2 YNNKEL (reference sequence). CDR3 length: 14 residues. The CDR3 loop is CASSQEGTNYEQYF. DNA of the CDR3: TGTGCCAGCAGCCAAGAGGGGACGAACTACGAGCAGTACTTC.

In this sample, this clonotype turned up a few times. The chain couples TRBV18 to TRBJ2-1; perhaps TRBD1 as D (6 bases). The CDR3 is 13 residues long. From germline, CDR1 is KGHSH and CDR2 LQKENI. V lost 3 bases and J lost 4, with 7 bases in between. The CDR3 DNA sequence: TGTGCCAGCTCACCTACAGGGTACAATGAGCAGTTCTTC. Encoded protein: CASSPTGYNEQFF. Complete variable domain (other parts from reference TRBV18 and TRBJ2-1): NAGVMQNPRHLVRRRGQEARLRCSPMKGHSHVYWYRQLPEEGLKFMVYLQKENIIDESGMPKERFSAEFPKEGPSILRIQQVVRGDSAAYFCASSPTGYNEQFFGPGTRLTVL.

This clonotype occurred once. The rearrangement uses TRBV4-3 and TRBJ2-7, with 8 bases lining up with TRBD2. This CDR3 contains 14 residues. Germline CDR1 is LGHNA and CDR2 is YSLEER. With 9 bases clipped from V and 2 bases from J, the junction kept 9 bases outside the gene matches. DNA for the CDR3: TGCGCCAGTCCTCCCGGGGGGGCTACCTACGAGCAGTACTTC. Its translation: CASPPGGATYEQYF.

This clonotype appeared a few times. The V call is TRBV4-2, the J call TRBJ2-5, with D unclear. V dropped 0 bases and J dropped 7 bases, with 9 bases sitting between them. The CDR3 contains 13 residues. CDR1 is LGHNA, CDR2 YNFKEQ, per germline. This CDR3 is CASSQEKGGTQYF. Here the CDR3 DNA reads TGTGCCAGCAGCCAAGAAAAGGGTGGGACCCAGTACTTC.

This clonotype was counted between two and nine times. The V gene is TRBV6-1, the J gene TRBJ1-6; D may be TRBD1 (6 bases). Trimming removed 6 bases from V and 11 bases from J, with 14 bases in between. The CDR3 consists of 13 residues. The germline V gene has CDR1 MNHNS and CDR2 SASEGT. The CDR3 DNA reads as TGTGCCAGCAGGAGAACAGGGTCTCCACCCCTCCACTTT. It is translated as CASRRTGSPPLHF.

The rearrangement joins TRBV7-2 to TRBJ1-2, with TRBD1 as a possible D gene (6 bases). V was pared by 0 bases and J by 7 bases, with 9 bases between. The CDR3 has 13 residues. Germline CDR1 is SGHTA and CDR2 is FQGNSA. The CDR3 nucleotides read TGTGCCAGCAGCTTAGCCACAGGGAGTGGCTACACCTTC. Translated: CASSLATGSGYTF.

The J gene is TRBJ1-2, the V gene TRBV12-3 or TRBV12-4; TRBD1 is a possible D gene (5 bases). CDR3 length equals 14 residues. Trimming took off 3 bases at V and 4 bases at J, with 12 bases between the two ends. The CDR3: CASSFPGLSYGYTF. The DNA of the CDR3 is TGTGCCAGCAGTTTCCCGGGACTGTCCTATGGCTACACCTTC.

In DNA, the CDR3 is TGCGCCAGCAGCCAAAACCCGGGTAGGGCGGGGGATGAGCAGTTCTTC. Protein: CASSQNPGRAGDEQFF. This chain links TRBV4-1 with TRBJ2-1; 7 nucleotides line up with TRBD2. The CDR3 is made up of 16 amino acids. Germline CDR1 reads MGHRA; CDR2 reads YSYEKL. Germline trimming cut 2 bases from V and 8 bases from J; bases unmatched to any gene: 12.

This clonotype was seen a handful of times. CDR3 DNA sequence: TGTGCCAGCAGCCGGGGGGCCAGTAACACAGATACGCAGTATTTT. Amino acid sequence: CASSRGASNTDTQYF. This chain connects TRBV9 to TRBJ2-3; a possible D gene is TRBD2 (7 bases). Trimming shortened V by 4 bases and J by 2 bases, and 14 bases separated the two germline ends. The CDR3 totals 15 residues. Germline assignment: CDR1 SGDLS and CDR2 YYNGEE.